What follows are 9 T cell receptor beta chains derived from one specimen sequenced in a study of blood T cell repertoires in COVID-19. The assay was immunoSEQ multiplex PCR, and TCRdb's table has in-frame clones only and misses some. Here the sample spans 55,000 or so clones, 90% being singletons. Material for sequencing was peripheral blood. These receptors originate from a man in his forties with acute or convalescent COVID-19.

This chain links TRBV19 with TRBJ2-7; D perhaps matches TRBD2 (6 bases). Trimming stripped 6 bases from V and 9 bases from J, with 15 bases between. In germline, CDR1 is LNHDA, CDR2 SQIVND (reference sequence). This CDR3 spans 12 amino acids. CDR3 sequence: CASSESGLLQYF. The CDR3 DNA reads TGTGCCAGTAGCGAATCGGGACTGCTGCAGTACTTC.

The chain combines TRBV13 with TRBJ2-5, with 10 bases aligning to TRBD1. Germline loops: CDR1 PRHDT, CDR2 FYEKMQ (reference sequence). The CDR3 runs 16 residues. V shed 3 bases and J 1 base; nucleotides not matched to a gene: 5. In nucleotides, the CDR3 is TGTGCCAGCAGCTTCCGGGACAGGGGTCTCCAAGAGACCCAGTACTTC. It translates to CASSFRDRGLQETQYF.

V is TRBV6-6 and J is TRBJ1-5; 8 bases align to TRBD1. The V segment lost 0 bases and the J segment 1 base; nucleotides outside the gene matches: 2. The CDR3 runs 16 residues. Germline V gene data show CDR1 as MNHNY and CDR2 as SVGAGI (reference sequence). In DNA form, the CDR3 reads TGTGCCAGCAGTTACTCGCAGGGGGCGAGCAATCAGCCCCAGCATTTT. Its translation is CASSYSQGASNQPQHF.

This clone was counted a few times. This chain connects TRBV3-1 (or the pseudogene TRBV3-2) to TRBJ2-7, with 8 positions matching TRBD1. Germline CDR1 LGHDT, CDR2 YNNKEL (reference sequence). The CDR3 covers 16 residues. The V segment lost 4 bases and the J segment 0 bases; nucleotides outside the gene matches: 8. The CDR3 bases are TGTGCCAGCAGCCCTATATGGACAGGGATCTCCTACGAGCAGTACTTC. Its protein is CASSPIWTGISYEQYF.

The chain has TRBV5-1 and TRBJ1-2, with 7 bases identical to TRBD1. The CDR3 spans 16 residues. V gave up 3 bases and J gave up 0 bases; unmatched junction bases: 8. Germline CDR1 reads SGHRS; CDR2 reads YFSETQ. The CDR3, as DNA: TGCGCCAGCAGCTCCCAGACAGGGACCACTAACTATGGCTACACCTTC. Translating gives CASSSQTGTTNYGYTF.

This chain links TRBV6-1 with TRBJ1-3, with 8 bases identical to TRBD1. The CDR3 runs to 16 residues. V shed 3 bases and J 3 bases; nucleotides not matched to a gene: 7. CDR1 MNHNS and CDR2 SASEGT come from the germline V gene. The DNA for the CDR3 is TGTGCCAGCAGTGACTACAGGGGGTTTTTTGGAAACACCATATATTTT. Its protein product is CASSDYRGFFGNTIYF.

Only one count was recorded for this clone. The chain links TRBV6-4 to TRBJ2-3; the match to TRBD1 covers 7 bases. Looked up from germline, CDR1 is MRHNA and CDR2 is SNTAGT. The J segment lost 5 bases and the V segment lost 6 bases, leaving 8 bases of the junction unmatched. The CDR3 is made up of 14 amino acids. CDR3 protein: CASRLGQAGDTQYF. The CDR3 region has the DNA TGTGCCAGCAGACTCGGACAGGCTGGAGATACGCAGTATTTT.

In the case of this clone: Other DNA sequences in this specimen translate into the identical CDR3. The J gene is TRBJ1-1, the V gene TRBV29-1; 11 bases map to TRBD1. The germline gives CDR1 SQVTM, CDR2 ANQGSEA. J was trimmed by 5 bases and V by 6 bases; bases with no gene match: 5. The CDR3 has 13 amino acids. The CDR3 sequence is CSVGGQGETEAFF. In nucleotides, the CDR3 is TGCAGCGTGGGGGGACAGGGGGAAACTGAAGCTTTCTTT.

This rearrangement joins TRBV7-2 to TRBJ2-5; TRBD2 is a possible D gene (6 bases). From germline, CDR1 is SGHTA and CDR2 FQGNSA. CDR3 length: 17 amino acids. The germline V and J ends were trimmed by 6 bases and 1 base, with 21 bases remaining between them. The CDR3 bases are TGTGCCAGCAGTTCGGGAAAAGGAGGGGACGTCCAAGAGACCCAGTACTTC. Protein product: CASSSGKGGDVQETQYF.